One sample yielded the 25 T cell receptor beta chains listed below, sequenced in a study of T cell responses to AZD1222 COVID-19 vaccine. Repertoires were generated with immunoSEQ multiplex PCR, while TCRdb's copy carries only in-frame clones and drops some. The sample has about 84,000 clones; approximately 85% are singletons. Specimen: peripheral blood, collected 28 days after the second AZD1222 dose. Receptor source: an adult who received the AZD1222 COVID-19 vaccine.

The CDR3 coding sequence is TGCGCCAGCAGCTTGGGGGGACAGGGTTCTAACAATGAGCAGTTCTTC. Amino acid sequence: CASSLGGQGSNNEQFF. The chain combines TRBV5-1 with TRBJ2-1; 9 nucleotides match TRBD1. With V trimmed by 0 bases and J by 5 bases, 6 bases remained unmatched. Germline assignment: CDR1 SGHRS and CDR2 YFSETQ. The CDR3 totals 16 residues.

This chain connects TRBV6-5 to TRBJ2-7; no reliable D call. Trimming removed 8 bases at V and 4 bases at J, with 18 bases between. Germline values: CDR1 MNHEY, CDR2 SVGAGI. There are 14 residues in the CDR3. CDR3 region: CASRTWVDGYEQYF. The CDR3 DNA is TGTGCCAGCCGCACCTGGGTTGATGGGTACGAGCAGTACTTC.

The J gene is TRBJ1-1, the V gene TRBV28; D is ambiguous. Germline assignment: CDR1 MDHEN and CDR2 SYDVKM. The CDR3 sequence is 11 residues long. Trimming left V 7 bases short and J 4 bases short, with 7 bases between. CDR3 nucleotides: TGTGCCAGCAATACATTCACTGAAGCTTTCTTT. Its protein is CASNTFTEAFF. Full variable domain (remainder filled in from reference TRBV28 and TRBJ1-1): DVKVTQSSRYLVKRTGEKVFLECVQDMDHENMFWYRQDPGLGLRLIYFSYDVKMKEKGDIPEGYSVSREKKERFSLILESASTNQTSMYLCASNTFTEAFFGQGTRLTVV.

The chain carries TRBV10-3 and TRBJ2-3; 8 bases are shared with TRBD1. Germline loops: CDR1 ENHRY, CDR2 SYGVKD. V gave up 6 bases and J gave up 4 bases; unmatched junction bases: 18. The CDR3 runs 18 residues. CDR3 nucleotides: TGTGCCATCAGCCTTACCTTGTCGGACAGGGTTTTCCCAGATACGCAGTATTTT. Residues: CAISLTLSDRVFPDTQYF.

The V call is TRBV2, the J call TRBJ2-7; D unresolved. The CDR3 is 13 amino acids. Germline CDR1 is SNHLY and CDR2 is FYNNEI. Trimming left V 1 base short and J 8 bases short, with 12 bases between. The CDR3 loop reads CASSEEGSSKQYF. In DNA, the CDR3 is TGTGCCAGCAGTGAAGAGGGCTCTTCGAAGCAGTACTTC.

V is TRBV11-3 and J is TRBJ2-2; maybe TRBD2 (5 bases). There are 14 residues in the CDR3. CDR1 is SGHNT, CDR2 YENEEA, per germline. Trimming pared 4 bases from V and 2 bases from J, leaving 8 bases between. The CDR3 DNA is TGTGCCAGCAGCTCCCGACTAAACACCGGGGAGCTGTTTTTT. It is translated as CASSSRLNTGELFF.

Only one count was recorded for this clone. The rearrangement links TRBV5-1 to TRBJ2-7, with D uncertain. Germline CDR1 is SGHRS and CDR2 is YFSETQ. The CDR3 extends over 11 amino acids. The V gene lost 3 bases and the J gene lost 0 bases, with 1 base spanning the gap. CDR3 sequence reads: CASSSSYEQYF. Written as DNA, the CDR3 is TGCGCCAGCAGCTCCTCCTACGAGCAGTACTTC.

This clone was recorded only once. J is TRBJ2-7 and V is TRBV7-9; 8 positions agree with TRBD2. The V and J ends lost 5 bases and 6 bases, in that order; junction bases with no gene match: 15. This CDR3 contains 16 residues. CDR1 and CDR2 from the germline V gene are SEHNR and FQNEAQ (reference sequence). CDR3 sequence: CASSTYSGAADGEQYF. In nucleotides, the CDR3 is TGTGCCAGCAGCACTTATAGCGGGGCCGCGGACGGCGAGCAGTACTTC.

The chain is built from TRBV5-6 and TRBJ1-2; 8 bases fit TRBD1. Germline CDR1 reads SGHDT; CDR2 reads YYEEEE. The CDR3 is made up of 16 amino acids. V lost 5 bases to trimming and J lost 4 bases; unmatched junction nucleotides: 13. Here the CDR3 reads CASSYSDRADPYGYTF. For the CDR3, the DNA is TGTGCCAGCAGTTACTCGGACAGGGCGGATCCCTATGGCTACACCTTC.

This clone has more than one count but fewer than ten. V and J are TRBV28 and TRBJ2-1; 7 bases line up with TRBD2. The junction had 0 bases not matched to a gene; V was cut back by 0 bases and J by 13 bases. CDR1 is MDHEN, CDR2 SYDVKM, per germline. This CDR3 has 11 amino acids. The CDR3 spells CASSLWGLQFF. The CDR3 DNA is TGTGCCAGCAGTTTATGGGGACTACAGTTCTTC.

CDR3 sequence: CATSRDLPGTVSGNTIYF. In nucleotides, the CDR3 is TGTGCCACCAGCAGAGATTTGCCAGGGACCGTCTCTGGAAACACCATATATTTT. The chain is built from TRBV15 and TRBJ1-3, with D perhaps matching TRBD1 (5 bases). CDR1 is LNHNV, CDR2 YYDKDF, per germline (reference sequence). Trimming took 0 bases from V and 0 from J, leaving 15 bases between them. The CDR3 sequence is 18 residues long. Together with reference TRBV15 and TRBJ1-3, the CDR3 gives the full variable domain: DAMVIQNPRYQVTQFGKPVTLSCSQTLNHNVMYWYQQKSSQAPKLLFHYYDKDFNNEADTPDNFQSRRPNTSFCFLDIRSPGLGDTAMYLCATSRDLPGTVSGNTIYFGEGSWLTVV.

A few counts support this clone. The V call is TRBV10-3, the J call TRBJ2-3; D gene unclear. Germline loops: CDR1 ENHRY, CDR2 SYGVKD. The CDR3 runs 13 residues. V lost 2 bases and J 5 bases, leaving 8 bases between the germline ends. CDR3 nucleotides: TGTGCCATCAGTGAGGGAATCGGAGATACGCAGTATTTT. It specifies CAISEGIGDTQYF.

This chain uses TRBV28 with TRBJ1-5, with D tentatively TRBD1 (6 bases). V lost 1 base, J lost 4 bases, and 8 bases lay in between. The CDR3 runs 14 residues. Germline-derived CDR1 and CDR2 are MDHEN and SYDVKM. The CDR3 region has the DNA TGTGCCAGCAGTTTATCAGGGGTTAATCAGCCCCAGCATTTT. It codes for CASSLSGVNQPQHF.

This chain's CDR3 is CASSRSGGKGEQFF. Written as DNA, the CDR3 is TGTGCCAGCAGTCGCAGCGGGGGGAAAGGTGAGCAGTTCTTC. This chain connects TRBV7-9 to TRBJ2-1; 9 bases line up with TRBD2. The CDR3 runs to 14 residues. Germline assignment: CDR1 SEHNR and CDR2 FQNEAQ (reference sequence). V shed 6 bases, J shed 9 bases, and the junction held 9 bases outside the gene matches.

The CDR3 DNA follows: TGTGCCAGCAGCTTTAGAAGGGCGGGGCACGAGCAGTACTTC. Its protein product is CASSFRRAGHEQYF. The V gene is TRBV11-2, the J gene TRBJ2-7, with D maybe TRBD2 (6 bases). Germline values: CDR1 SGHAT, CDR2 FQNNGV. This CDR3 is 14 amino acids long. Trimming took 3 bases from V and 5 from J, leaving 14 bases between them. The full variable domain, rest sourced from reference TRBV11-2 and TRBJ2-7, is EAGVAQSPRYKIIEKRQSVAFWCNPISGHATLYWYQQILGQGPKLLIQFQNNGVVDDSQLPKDRFSAERLKGVDSTLKIQPAKLEDSAVYLCASSFRRAGHEQYFGPGTRLTVT.

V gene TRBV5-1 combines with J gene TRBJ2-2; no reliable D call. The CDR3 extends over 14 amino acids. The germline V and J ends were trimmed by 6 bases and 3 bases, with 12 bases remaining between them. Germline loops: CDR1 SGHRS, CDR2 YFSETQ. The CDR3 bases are TGCGCCAGCATCCTGGCGGCTGACACCGGGGAGCTGTTTTTT. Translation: CASILAADTGELFF.

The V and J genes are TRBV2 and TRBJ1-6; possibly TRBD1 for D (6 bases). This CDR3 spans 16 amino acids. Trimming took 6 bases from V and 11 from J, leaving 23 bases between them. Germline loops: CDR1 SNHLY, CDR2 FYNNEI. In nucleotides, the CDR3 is TGTGCCAGCAGACACACAGGGAGTTCCCCCGTAGCACCCCTCCACTTT. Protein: CASRHTGSSPVAPLHF.

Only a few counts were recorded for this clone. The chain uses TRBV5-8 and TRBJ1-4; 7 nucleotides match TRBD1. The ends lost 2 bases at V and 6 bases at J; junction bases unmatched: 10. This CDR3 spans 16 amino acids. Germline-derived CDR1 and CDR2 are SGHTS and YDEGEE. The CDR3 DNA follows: TGTGCCAGCAGCTTCAACAGGGGCGGAAGGGATGAAAAACTGTTTTTT. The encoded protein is CASSFNRGGRDEKLFF.

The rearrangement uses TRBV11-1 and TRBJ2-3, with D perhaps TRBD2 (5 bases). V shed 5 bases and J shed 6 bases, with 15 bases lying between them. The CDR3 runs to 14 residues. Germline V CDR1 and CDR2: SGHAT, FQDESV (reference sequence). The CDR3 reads CASSQNSRGDTQYF. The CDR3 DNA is TGTGCCAGCAGCCAGAATTCCCGGGGTGATACGCAGTATTTT.

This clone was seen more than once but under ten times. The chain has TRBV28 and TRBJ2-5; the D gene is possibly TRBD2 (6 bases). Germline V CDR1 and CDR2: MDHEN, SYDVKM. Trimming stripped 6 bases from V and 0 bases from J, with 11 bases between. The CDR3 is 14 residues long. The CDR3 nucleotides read TGTGCCAGCAGGGGCGGGGTAGACCAAGAGACCCAGTACTTC. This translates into CASRGGVDQETQYF.

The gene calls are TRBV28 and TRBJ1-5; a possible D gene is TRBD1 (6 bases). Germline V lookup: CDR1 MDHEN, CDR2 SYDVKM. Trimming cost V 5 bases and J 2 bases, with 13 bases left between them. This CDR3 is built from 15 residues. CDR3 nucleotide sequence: TGTGCCAGCAGTCCCCGGGACACCGGCAATCAGCCCCAGCATTTT. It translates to CASSPRDTGNQPQHF.

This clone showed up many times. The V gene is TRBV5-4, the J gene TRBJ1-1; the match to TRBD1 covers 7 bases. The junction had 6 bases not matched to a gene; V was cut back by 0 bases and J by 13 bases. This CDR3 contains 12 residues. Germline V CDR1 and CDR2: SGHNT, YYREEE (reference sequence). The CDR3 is CASSLAQGSDFF. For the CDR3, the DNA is TGTGCCAGCAGCTTGGCACAGGGGAGCGATTTCTTT.

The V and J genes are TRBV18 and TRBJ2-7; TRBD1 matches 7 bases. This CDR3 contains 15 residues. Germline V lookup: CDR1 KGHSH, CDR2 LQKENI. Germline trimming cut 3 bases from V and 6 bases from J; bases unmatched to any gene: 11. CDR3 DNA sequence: TGTGCCAGCTCACCCCTGGACAGGCTTAGGGTCGAGCAGTACTTC. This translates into CASSPLDRLRVEQYF.

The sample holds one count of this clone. The CDR3 protein is CASSLDRGARRNEQFF. The CDR3 nucleotides read TGCGCCAGCAGCTTGGATAGGGGGGCAAGGAGAAATGAGCAGTTCTTC. The chain joins TRBV5-1 to TRBJ2-1; either TRBD1 or TRBD2 may supply D (6 bases each). From germline, CDR1 is SGHRS and CDR2 YFSETQ. V was cut by 0 bases and J by 7 bases, with 17 bases left in between. The CDR3 contains 16 residues.

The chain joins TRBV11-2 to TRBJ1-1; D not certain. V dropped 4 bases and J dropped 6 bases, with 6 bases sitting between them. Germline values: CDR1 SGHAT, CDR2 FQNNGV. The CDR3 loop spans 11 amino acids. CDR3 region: CASSWGSEAFF. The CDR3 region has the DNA TGTGCCAGCAGCTGGGGATCTGAAGCTTTCTTT. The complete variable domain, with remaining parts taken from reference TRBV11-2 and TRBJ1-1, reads EAGVAQSPRYKIIEKRQSVAFWCNPISGHATLYWYQQILGQGPKLLIQFQNNGVVDDSQLPKDRFSAERLKGVDSTLKIQPAKLEDSAVYLCASSWGSEAFFGQGTRLTVV.